The 7 T cell receptor beta chains presented below share a single source sample, sequenced in a study of cytomegalovirus exposure and HLA in healthy donors. It was with 60 Vbeta and 13 Jbeta primers that the PCR ran. Using immunoSEQ multiplex PCR, the repertoire was profiled, and TCRdb retains in-frame clones only, with some absent. Found here are approximately 100,000 clones; the top ten clones hold about 3%. Material for sequencing was PBMCs. These receptors were collected from a man aged 40-49 years in good health and CMV-seronegative.

V gene TRBV27 combines with J gene TRBJ2-1, with a possible D match to TRBD1 (5 bases). The germline gives CDR1 MNHEY, CDR2 SMNVEV (reference sequence). This CDR3 comprises 12 residues. Between the trimmed V and J ends, which lost 5 bases and 7 bases, there was a span of 9 bases. In DNA, the CDR3 is TGTGCCAGCAGTACGACAGTTAATGAGCAGTTCTTC. Protein sequence: CASSTTVNEQFF.

The chain carries TRBV5-1 and TRBJ2-2; 8 nucleotides match TRBD1. Per the germline V gene, CDR1 is SGHRS and CDR2 is YFSETQ. The CDR3 runs to 16 residues. Trimming took 3 bases from V and 4 from J; bases not matched to a gene: 8. The CDR3: CASSSRGQGSTGELFF. The CDR3 nucleotides are TGCGCCAGCAGCTCGCGAGGACAGGGATCCACCGGGGAGCTGTTTTTT.

The CDR3 DNA sequence: TGTGCCAGCAGTGATAGGGGTACTTCTAACTATGGCTACACCTTC. It encodes CASSDRGTSNYGYTF. The rearrangement links TRBV2 to TRBJ1-2, with D possibly being TRBD1 (5 bases). Trimming stripped 3 bases from V and 0 bases from J, with 11 bases between. The germline V gene has CDR1 SNHLY and CDR2 FYNNEI. This CDR3 has 15 amino acids.

This chain uses TRBV7-2 with TRBJ2-7; TRBD2 aligns across 12 bases. CDR3 length equals 15 residues. Germline loops: CDR1 SGHTA, CDR2 FQGNSA. After removal of 0 bases from V and 6 bases from J, the junction contained 3 bases not matched to a gene. CDR3 protein: CASSLALAGGPEQYF. As DNA, the CDR3 is TGTGCCAGCAGCTTAGCGCTAGCGGGGGGGCCCGAGCAGTACTTC.

The chain recombines TRBV4-1 with TRBJ1-1, with a weak D call TRBD1 (6 bases). The CDR3 loop spans 13 amino acids. V was cut by 1 base and J by 8 bases, with 11 bases left in between. From germline, CDR1 is MGHRA and CDR2 YSYEKL. CDR3 sequence (DNA): TGCGCCAGCAGCCAAGTCGGCGGACAGGAAGCTTTCTTT. Amino acids: CASSQVGGQEAFF.

This chain joins TRBV11-2 and TRBJ1-2; D is possibly TRBD1 (6 bases). Looked up from germline, CDR1 is SGHAT and CDR2 is FQNNGV. V shed 1 base and J shed 8 bases, with 17 bases lying between them. This CDR3 has 15 residues. The CDR3 bases are TGTGCCAGCAGCTTAGGCCTTGCGGGGGCTCGGGGCTACACCTTC. Residues: CASSLGLAGARGYTF. Based on the CDR3 plus reference TRBV11-2 and TRBJ1-2, the full variable domain is EAGVAQSPRYKIIEKRQSVAFWCNPISGHATLYWYQQILGQGPKLLIQFQNNGVVDDSQLPKDRFSAERLKGVDSTLKIQPAKLEDSAVYLCASSLGLAGARGYTFGSGTRLTVV.

The chain joins TRBV13 to TRBJ2-5; TRBD1 might be the D (5 bases). The germline V and J ends were trimmed by 6 bases and 1 base, with 12 bases remaining between them. This CDR3 is built from 14 residues. Germline CDR1 PRHDT, CDR2 FYEKMQ (reference sequence). The CDR3 spells CASRGEGAQETQYF. In DNA, the CDR3 is TGTGCCAGCAGGGGTGAAGGGGCCCAAGAGACCCAGTACTTC. The full variable domain, with the rest looked up from reference TRBV13 and TRBJ2-5, is AAGVIQSPRHLIKEKRETATLKCYPIPRHDTVYWYQQGPGQDPQFLISFYEKMQSDKGSIPDRFSAQQFSDYHSELNMSSLELGDSALYFCASRGEGAQETQYFGPGTRLLVL.